This is a list of T cell receptor beta chains from one sample in a study of graft-versus-host responses after intestinal transplantation. These receptors lack a known antigen. The repertoire was sequenced with immunoSEQ multiplex PCR; TCRdb's copy has only in-frame clones and lacks some. This table holds roughly 69,000 clones, over 90% found once. This specimen was unstimulated CD8+ T cells sorted from spleen or lymph node cells, taken before transplant. These receptors were collected from a human donor who was the organ donor for an intestinal transplant. CDR3s include the opening cysteine and the closing phenylalanine or tryptophan. The order of the fields is V gene, CDR3 length, D gene, clone size, J gene, CDR3 DNA, CDR3 protein. D genes are given only for firm matches. Size tells how often a clone was seen (once, few, many) or the class of an expanded clone, and some rows leave it out.

TRBV9	13	TRBD1	once	TRBJ1-1	TGTGCCAGCAGCCTAGGACAGGTCACTGAAGCTTTCTTT	CASSLGQVTEAFF
TRBV7-2	16	TRBD1	once	TRBJ2-4	TGTGCCAGCAGCTTAATAAACAGGGGGCATGGAAACATTCAGTACTTC	CASSLINRGHGNIQYF
TRBV27	14	TRBD1	.	TRBJ1-1	TGTGCCAGCAGTTCTCGACAGGGTGGGACTGAAGCTTTCTTT	CASSSRQGGTEAFF
TRBV5-5	14	.	few	TRBJ2-1	TGTGCCAGCAGCTTGCTCAGGGTTTACAATGAGCAGTTCTTC	CASSLLRVYNEQFF
TRBV6-1	13	TRBD1	.	TRBJ2-3	TGTGCGATTCAGGACAGGGAGGCAGATACGCAGTATTTT	CAIQDREADTQYF
TRBV9	13	.	.	TRBJ1-1	TGTGCCAGCAGCCGAGTCGGTAACACTGAAGCTTTCTTT	CASSRVGNTEAFF
TRBV7-9	14	.	.	TRBJ2-1	TGTGCCAGCAGCTTAGGCGCGAATAAGCATGAGCAGTTCTTC	CASSLGANKHEQFF
TRBV5-5	15	TRBD1	.	TRBJ1-2	TGTGCCAGCGGGGACAGGGCGTATTCCAACTATGGCTACACCTTC	CASGDRAYSNYGYTF
TRBV19	15	TRBD1	.	TRBJ1-2	TGTGCCAGTAGTAAATGGGACAGGGACCGGTATGGCTACACCTTC	CASSKWDRDRYGYTF
TRBV28	14	.	.	TRBJ2-7	TGTGCCAGCAGTCGAACTGTTAGCTCCTACGAGCAGTACTTC	CASSRTVSSYEQYF
TRBV28	17	TRBD1	.	TRBJ1-5	TGTGCCAGCAGTCCGCTCCCCGGACAGGCTAGGTCTCTTAACCAGCATTTT	CASSPLPGQARSLNQHF
TRBV2	15	TRBD1	.	TRBJ2-5	TGTGCCAGCAGCGAGGGGACAGCTAATCAAGAGACCCAGTACTTC	CASSEGTANQETQYF
TRBV9	14	.	.	TRBJ2-1	TGTGCCAGCAGCCCTCAGAACTCCTACAATGAGCAGTTCTTC	CASSPQNSYNEQFF
TRBV4-3	18	.	.	TRBJ1-1	TGCGCCAGCAGCCAAGATGGCAGGGGAGAAATGATGAACACTGAAGCTTTCTTT	CASSQDGRGEMMNTEAFF
TRBV28	15	.	.	TRBJ1-3	TGTGCCAGCAGTTTACGGGTGGAAGGTGGAAACACCATATATTTT	CASSLRVEGGNTIYF
TRBV29-1	12	TRBD1	once	TRBJ2-7	TGCAGCGTCCGCACAGGGGGCAGGGAGCAGTACTTC	CSVRTGGREQYF
TRBV10-3	15	TRBD1	.	TRBJ2-1	TGTGCCATCAGCGATGGACAGGGGGGGTATAATGAGCAGTTCTTC	CAISDGQGGYNEQFF
TRBV4-1	14	.	.	TRBJ2-7	TGCGCCAGCAGCCAAGACCCGCTAACTGGCGAGCAGTACTTC	CASSQDPLTGEQYF
TRBV2	14	TRBD1	.	TRBJ2-7	TGTGCCAGTAGGGCCGGGACAGACTACTACGAGCAGTACTTC	CASRAGTDYYEQYF
TRBV7-8	16	TRBD2	.	TRBJ2-2	TGTGCCAGCAGCTTAGTCCTAGCGGGCTCTACCGGGGAGCTGTTTTTT	CASSLVLAGSTGELFF
TRBV6-5	14	TRBD1	once	TRBJ1-5	TGTGCCAGCAGAAACAGGGGGCTCAATCAGCCCCAGCATTTT	CASRNRGLNQPQHF
TRBV27	15	TRBD2	.	TRBJ2-1	TGTGCCAGCAGTCAAGCTAGCGGGAGTGACAATGAGCAGTTCTTC	CASSQASGSDNEQFF